The rows below give T cell receptor beta chains drawn from one sample of a study of T cell responses to AZD1222 COVID-19 vaccine. Sequenced by immunoSEQ multiplex PCR; TCRdb stores in-frame clones only, minus some. Its table lists about 140,000 clones. Material for sequencing was peripheral blood. The receptors originated from an adult in good health. Both conserved end residues are part of each CDR3. Fields, in order: CDR3 DNA, CDR3 protein, V gene, J gene, D gene, CDR3 length. D genes are given only for firm matches.

TGTGCCAGCTCACCCGGGGTACACGAGCAGTACTTC,CASSPGVHEQYF,TRBV18,TRBJ2-7,-,12
TGTGCCACCAGTGACGCCGTCGGCAGCGGGGGGGCACCCGAGACCCAGTACTTC,CATSDAVGSGGAPETQYF,TRBV24-1,TRBJ2-5,TRBD2,18
TGCGCCAGTATTGGAGGGACTATCGCGAACACCGGGGAGCTGTTTTTT,CASIGGTIANTGELFF,TRBV5-1,TRBJ2-2,TRBD2,16
TGTGCCAGCAGCCAGGGGACAGGGCTTTATTTGCCCCAGCATTTT,CASSQGTGLYLPQHF,TRBV3-1/TRBV3-2,TRBJ1-5,TRBD1,15
TGTGCCTGGAGTGTCCAGGGGAATGGGGGCTACACCTTC,CAWSVQGNGGYTF,TRBV30,TRBJ1-2,-,13
TGTGCCAGCAGCTTGGGCTTGAACTCACCCCTCCACTTT,CASSLGLNSPLHF,TRBV7-3,TRBJ1-6,-,13
TGCAGCGTTAGAACTAGCGGGACTCTCGAGCAGTACTTC,CSVRTSGTLEQYF,TRBV29-1,TRBJ2-7,TRBD2,13
TGTGCCAGTAGTATTTTACCAACCGCAGAGACCCAGTACTTC,CASSILPTAETQYF,TRBV19,TRBJ2-5,-,14
TGTGCCAGCAGTCCGAGGTTGGGTTCGGGCACAGATACGCAGTATTTT,CASSPRLGSGTDTQYF,TRBV27,TRBJ2-3,-,16
TGCGCCAGCAGTGAGTGGGGGACAGGGAACCAAGAGACCCAGTACTTC,CASSEWGTGNQETQYF,TRBV10-2,TRBJ2-5,TRBD1,16
TGCGCCAGCAGCCAAGATTTGGGGGATGAAGCTTTCTTT,CASSQDLGDEAFF,TRBV4-3,TRBJ1-1,-,13
TGTGCCAGCAGCCCCCCTCGGGGAGCCACCCACTCCTATAATTCACCCCTCCACTTT,CASSPPRGATHSYNSPLHF,TRBV5-5,TRBJ1-6,-,19
TGTGCCAGCAGTCCAGGGGGGCTAAACACTGAAGCTTTCTTT,CASSPGGLNTEAFF,TRBV11-2,TRBJ1-1,TRBD1,14
TGTGCCAGCAGCTGGGCCGCGGAGACCCAGTACTTC,CASSWAAETQYF,TRBV12-3/TRBV12-4,TRBJ2-5,-,12
TGTGCCAGCTCACTGGGACCCACCGGAGGCTATGGCTACACCTTC,CASSLGPTGGYGYTF,TRBV18,TRBJ1-2,-,15
TGTGCCACCAGCCTTGGGACAGTCAACAATCAGCCCCAGCATTTT,CATSLGTVNNQPQHF,TRBV15,TRBJ1-5,TRBD1,15
TGCGCCAGCACCCCTCGACCCGGGACACGGCTCATGAACACTGAAGCTTTCTTT,CASTPRPGTRLMNTEAFF,TRBV5-1,TRBJ1-1,-,18
TGTGCCAGCAGTTTCTCCGGGACAGGGGGTGAGCAGTTCTTC,CASSFSGTGGEQFF,TRBV27,TRBJ2-1,TRBD1,14
TGCGCCAGCAGCTTGGCCGGCCGGGTTGGACCCGGGGAGCTGTTTTTT,CASSLAGRVGPGELFF,TRBV5-1,TRBJ2-2,-,16
TGTGCCAGCGCACGGGACAAGTACTACGAGCAGTACTTC,CASARDKYYEQYF,TRBV28,TRBJ2-7,-,13
TGTGCCAGCAGTTACATCCGGACAGGGGGACAGAGCACAGATACGCAGTATTTT,CASSYIRTGGQSTDTQYF,TRBV6-2/TRBV6-3,TRBJ2-3,TRBD1,18
TGCGCCAGCAGCCAAGATCCGGGGGGGACTACAGATACGCAGTATTTT,CASSQDPGGTTDTQYF,TRBV4-3,TRBJ2-3,TRBD2,16
TGTGCCAGCAGTTACCTGGGGCCCCAAGAGACCCAGTACTTC,CASSYLGPQETQYF,TRBV6-6,TRBJ2-5,-,14
TGTGCCAGCAGCTACGGGACTAGCGGGGCCCCCGGGGAGCTGTTTTTT,CASSYGTSGAPGELFF,TRBV5-6,TRBJ2-2,TRBD2,16
TGTGCCAGCAGTGCCAGTACAGGGTACGGGGCCAACGTCCTGACTTTC,CASSASTGYGANVLTF,TRBV6-4,TRBJ2-6,-,16
TGTGCCAGCAGTTACAAACTAGCGGGGGGGGCTGACCTAGAGACCCAGTACTTC,CASSYKLAGGADLETQYF,TRBV6-2/TRBV6-3,TRBJ2-5,TRBD2,18